This T cell receptor (beta chain) was profiled in a study of tumor and adjacent non-tumor tissue in lung cancer. RNA was extracted from bulk tissue without any cell sorting. The library came from three nested PCR rounds adapted from ARM-PCR protocols. MiXCR was run by TCRdb on the multiplex PCR reads, yielding one entry per CDR3 protein. The top ten clones hold approximately 12% of a sample with roughly 76,000 distinct CDR3 sequences, around 65% of them seen once. This CDR3 spans 15 amino acids. Trimming cost V 1 base and J 7 bases, with 12 bases left between them. CDR1 and CDR2 from the germline V gene are SGHKS and YYEKEE (reference sequence).

V and J are TRBV5-5 and TRBJ1-6; the D gene is possibly TRBD1 (5 bases). The receptor comes from a woman between 70 and 85 years old with non-small cell lung cancer. The sequenced sample consisted of lung tumor tissue. The CDR3 nucleotides are TGTGCCAGCAGCTTGATGTTGCAGGGAAATTCACCCCTCCACTTT. It is translated as CASSLMLQGNSPLHF. The complete variable domain, with remaining parts taken from reference TRBV5-5 and TRBJ1-6, reads DAGVTQSPTHLIKTRGQQVTLRCSPISGHKSVSWYQQVLGQGPQFIFQYYEKEERGRGNFPDRFSARQFPNYSSELNVNALLLGDSALYLCASSLMLQGNSPLHFGNGTRLTVT.